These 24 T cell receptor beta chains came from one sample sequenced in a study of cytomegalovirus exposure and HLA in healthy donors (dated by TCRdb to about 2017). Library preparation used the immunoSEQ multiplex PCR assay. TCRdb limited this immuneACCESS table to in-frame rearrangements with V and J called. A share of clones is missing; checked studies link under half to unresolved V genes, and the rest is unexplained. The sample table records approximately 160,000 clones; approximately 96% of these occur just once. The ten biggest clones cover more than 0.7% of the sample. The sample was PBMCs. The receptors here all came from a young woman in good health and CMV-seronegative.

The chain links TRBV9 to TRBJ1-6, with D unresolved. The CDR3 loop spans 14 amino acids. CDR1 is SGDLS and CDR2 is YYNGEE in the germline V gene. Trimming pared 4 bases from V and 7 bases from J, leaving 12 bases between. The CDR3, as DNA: TGTGCCAGCAGCCCCCAAGGAGGGAATTCACCCCTCCACTTT. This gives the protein CASSPQGGNSPLHF.

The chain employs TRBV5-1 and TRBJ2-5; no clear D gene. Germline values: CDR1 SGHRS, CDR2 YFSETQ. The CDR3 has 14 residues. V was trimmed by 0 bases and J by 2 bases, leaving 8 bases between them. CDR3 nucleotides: TGCGCCAGCAGCTTGGCCGTAAATCAAGAGACCCAGTACTTC. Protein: CASSLAVNQETQYF.

The CDR3 is CASSLNQPQHF. The CDR3 region has the DNA TGTGCCAGCAGCCTAAATCAGCCCCAGCATTTT. The chain employs TRBV7-9 and TRBJ1-5, with D hard to call. CDR1 and CDR2 (germline): SEHNR, FQNEAQ (reference sequence). This CDR3 has 11 residues. The V end was cut by 5 bases, the J end by 4 bases, with 3 bases between.

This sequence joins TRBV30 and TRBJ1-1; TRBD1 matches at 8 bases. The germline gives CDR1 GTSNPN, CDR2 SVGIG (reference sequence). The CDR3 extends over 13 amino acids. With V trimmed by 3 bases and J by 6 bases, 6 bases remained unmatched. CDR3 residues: CAWSDRGISEAFF. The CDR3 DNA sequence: TGTGCCTGGAGCGACAGGGGAATCTCTGAAGCTTTCTTT.

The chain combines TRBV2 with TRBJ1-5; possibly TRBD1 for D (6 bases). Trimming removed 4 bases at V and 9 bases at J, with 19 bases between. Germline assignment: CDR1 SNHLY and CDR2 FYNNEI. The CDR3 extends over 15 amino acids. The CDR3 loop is CASSANRVSHPPQHF. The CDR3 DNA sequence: TGTGCCAGCAGTGCTAACAGGGTTTCCCACCCGCCCCAGCATTTT.

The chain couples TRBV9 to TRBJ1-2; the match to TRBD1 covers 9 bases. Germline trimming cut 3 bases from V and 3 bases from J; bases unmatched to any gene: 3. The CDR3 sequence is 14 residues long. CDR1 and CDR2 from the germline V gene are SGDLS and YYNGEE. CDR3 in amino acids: CASSAGQGDYGYTF. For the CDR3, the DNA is TGTGCCAGCAGCGCGGGACAGGGCGACTATGGCTACACCTTC.

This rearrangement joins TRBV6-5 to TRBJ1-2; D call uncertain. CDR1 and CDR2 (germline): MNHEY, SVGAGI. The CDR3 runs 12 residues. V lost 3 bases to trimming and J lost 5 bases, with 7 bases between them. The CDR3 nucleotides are TGTGCCAGCAGTTATGAGATTTATGGCTACACCTTC. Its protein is CASSYEIYGYTF.

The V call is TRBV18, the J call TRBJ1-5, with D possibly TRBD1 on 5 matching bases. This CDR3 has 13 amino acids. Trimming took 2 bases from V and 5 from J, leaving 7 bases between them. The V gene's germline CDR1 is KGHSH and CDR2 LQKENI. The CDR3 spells CASSPTTDQPQHF. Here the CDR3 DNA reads TGTGCCAGCTCACCAACGACAGATCAGCCCCAGCATTTT.

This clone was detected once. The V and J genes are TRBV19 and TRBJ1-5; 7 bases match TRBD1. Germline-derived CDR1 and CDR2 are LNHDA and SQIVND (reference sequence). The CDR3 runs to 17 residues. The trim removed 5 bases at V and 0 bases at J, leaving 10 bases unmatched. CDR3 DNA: TGTGCCAGTAGTCCCAAGGGGGACAGCTATAGCAATCAGCCCCAGCATTTT. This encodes CASSPKGDSYSNQPQHF. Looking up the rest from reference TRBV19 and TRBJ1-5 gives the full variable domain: DGGITQSPKYLFRKEGQNVTLSCEQNLNHDAMYWYRQDPGQGLRLIYYSQIVNDFQKGDIAEGYSVSREKKESFPLTVTSAQKNPTAFYLCASSPKGDSYSNQPQHFGDGTRLSIL.

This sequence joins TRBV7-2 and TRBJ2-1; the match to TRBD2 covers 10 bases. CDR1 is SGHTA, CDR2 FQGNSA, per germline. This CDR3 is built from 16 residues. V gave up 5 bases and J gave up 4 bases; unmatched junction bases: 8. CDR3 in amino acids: CASSLSSGGRYNEQFF. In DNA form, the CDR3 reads TGTGCCAGCAGCCTCTCTAGCGGGGGCCGTTACAATGAGCAGTTCTTC. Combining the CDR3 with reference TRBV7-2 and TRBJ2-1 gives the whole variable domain GAGVSQSPSNKVTEKGKDVELRCDPISGHTALYWYRQSLGQGLEFLIYFQGNSAPDKSGLPSDRFSAERTGGSVSTLTIQRTQQEDSAVYLCASSLSSGGRYNEQFFGPGTRLTVL.

The CDR3 coding sequence is TGTGCCAGCAGTGAAGGGGGGACGGACTATGGTGGCTACACCTTC. It encodes CASSEGGTDYGGYTF. The chain combines TRBV6-1 with TRBJ1-2; tentatively, D is TRBD1 (5 bases). The germline CDR1 and CDR2 sequences are MNHNS and SASEGT. Trimming removed 1 base at V and 7 bases at J, with 16 bases between. The length of the CDR3 is 15 residues.

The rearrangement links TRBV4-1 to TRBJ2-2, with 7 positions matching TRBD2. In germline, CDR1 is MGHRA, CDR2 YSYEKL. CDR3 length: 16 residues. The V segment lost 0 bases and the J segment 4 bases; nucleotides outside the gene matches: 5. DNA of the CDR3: TGCGCCAGCAGCCAAGAGGCCGGGGGGATCACCGGGGAGCTGTTTTTT. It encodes CASSQEAGGITGELFF.

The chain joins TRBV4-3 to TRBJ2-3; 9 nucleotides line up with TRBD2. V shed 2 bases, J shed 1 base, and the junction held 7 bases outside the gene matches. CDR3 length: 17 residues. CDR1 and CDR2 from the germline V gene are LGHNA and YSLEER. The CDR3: CASSQSPIAGGTDTQYF. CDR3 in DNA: TGCGCCAGCAGCCAAAGCCCCATAGCGGGGGGCACAGATACGCAGTATTTT.

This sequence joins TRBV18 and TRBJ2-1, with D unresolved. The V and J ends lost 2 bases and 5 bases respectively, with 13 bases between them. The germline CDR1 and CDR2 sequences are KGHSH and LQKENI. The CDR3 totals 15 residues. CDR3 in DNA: TGTGCCAGCTCACCATTCAACCCCCCGGACAATGAGCAGTTCTTC. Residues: CASSPFNPPDNEQFF.

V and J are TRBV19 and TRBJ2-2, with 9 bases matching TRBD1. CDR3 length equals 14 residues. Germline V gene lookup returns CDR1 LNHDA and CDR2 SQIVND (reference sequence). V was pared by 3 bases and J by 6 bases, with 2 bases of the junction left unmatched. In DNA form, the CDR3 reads TGTGCCAGTAGTATCGACAGGGGGTCCGGGGAGCTGTTTTTT. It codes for CASSIDRGSGELFF.

CDR3 bases: TGCGCCAGCAGCTTCGGACAGGTCACAGATACGCAGTATTTT. Protein sequence: CASSFGQVTDTQYF. The chain links TRBV5-1 to TRBJ2-3; 7 bases fit TRBD1. Trimming at V came to 2 bases and at J to 2 bases, leaving 2 bases not matched to a gene. This CDR3 has 14 residues. CDR1 and CDR2 from the germline V gene are SGHRS and YFSETQ. Drawing the rest from reference TRBV5-1 and TRBJ2-3, the complete variable domain is KAGVTQTPRYLIKTRGQQVTLSCSPISGHRSVSWYQQTPGQGLQFLFEYFSETQRNKGNFPGRFSGRQFSNSRSEMNVSTLELGDSALYLCASSFGQVTDTQYFGPGTRLTVL.

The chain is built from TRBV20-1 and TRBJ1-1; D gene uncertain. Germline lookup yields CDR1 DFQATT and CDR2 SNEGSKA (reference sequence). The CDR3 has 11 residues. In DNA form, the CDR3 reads TGCAGCTCGATTACGGGAAATGAAGCTTTCTTT. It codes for CSSITGNEAFF.

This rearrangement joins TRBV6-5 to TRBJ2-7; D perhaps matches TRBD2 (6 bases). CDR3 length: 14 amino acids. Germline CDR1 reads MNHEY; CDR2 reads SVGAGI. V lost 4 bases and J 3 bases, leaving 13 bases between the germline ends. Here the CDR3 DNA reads TGTGCCAGCAGTTTGCAAACGGGGGACTACGAGCAGTACTTC. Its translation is CASSLQTGDYEQYF.

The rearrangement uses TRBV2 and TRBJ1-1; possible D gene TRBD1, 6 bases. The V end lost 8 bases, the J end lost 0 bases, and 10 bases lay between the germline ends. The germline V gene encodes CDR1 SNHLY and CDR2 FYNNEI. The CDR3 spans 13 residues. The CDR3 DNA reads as TGTGCCAGCGGGGGCCACATGAACACTGAAGCTTTCTTT. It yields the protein CASGGHMNTEAFF.

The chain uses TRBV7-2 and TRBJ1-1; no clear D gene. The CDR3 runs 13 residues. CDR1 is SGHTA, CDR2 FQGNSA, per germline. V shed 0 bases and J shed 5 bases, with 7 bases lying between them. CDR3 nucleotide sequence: TGTGCCAGCAGCTTAGCAAGGGAGACTGAAGCTTTCTTT. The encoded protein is CASSLARETEAFF. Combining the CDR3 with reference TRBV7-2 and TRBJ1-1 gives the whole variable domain GAGVSQSPSNKVTEKGKDVELRCDPISGHTALYWYRQSLGQGLEFLIYFQGNSAPDKSGLPSDRFSAERTGGSVSTLTIQRTQQEDSAVYLCASSLARETEAFFGQGTRLTVV.

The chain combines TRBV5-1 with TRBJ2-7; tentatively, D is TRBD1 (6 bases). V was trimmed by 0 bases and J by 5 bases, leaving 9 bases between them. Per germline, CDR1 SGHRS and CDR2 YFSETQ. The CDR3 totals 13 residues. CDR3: CASSLGQVDEQYF. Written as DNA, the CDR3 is TGCGCCAGCAGCTTGGGACAGGTGGACGAGCAGTACTTC.

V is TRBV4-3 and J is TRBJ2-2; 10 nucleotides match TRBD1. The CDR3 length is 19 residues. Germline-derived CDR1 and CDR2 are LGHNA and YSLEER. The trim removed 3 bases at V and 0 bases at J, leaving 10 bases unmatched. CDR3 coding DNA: TGCGCCAGCAGCCAGGAACATGGACAGGGGGATTCGAACACCGGGGAGCTGTTTTTT. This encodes CASSQEHGQGDSNTGELFF.

As DNA, the CDR3 is TGCGCCAGCAGCTTGAATTGGAGTGAGCAGTTCTTC. It is translated as CASSLNWSEQFF. The chain combines TRBV5-1 with TRBJ2-1; D is uncertain. Per the germline V gene, CDR1 is SGHRS and CDR2 is YFSETQ. The CDR3 is made up of 12 amino acids. Trimming took 1 base from V and 9 from J, leaving 8 bases between them.

In nucleotides, the CDR3 is TGCAGCGTTACCACCGGGACAGGGTATGGCTACACCTTC. Protein sequence: CSVTTGTGYGYTF. The chain recombines TRBV29-1 with TRBJ1-2; 9 bases line up with TRBD1. Per germline, CDR1 SQVTM and CDR2 ANQGSEA. Losses at the gene ends were 5 bases for V and 5 bases for J; bases not matched to a gene: 6. CDR3 length: 13 amino acids.